A single sample is the source of the 21 T cell receptor beta chains below, sequenced in a study of T cells after yellow fever vaccination. From the 5' RACE reads, TCRdb called clonotypes with MiXCR, one entry per CDR3 protein. The data contain 300,000 to 450,000 distinct CDR3 sequences, about 8.3% of them seen just once; the ten biggest clones take up approximately 15%. The sample consisted of PBMCs, taken roughly seven weeks after the first yellow fever vaccination. Receptors were obtained from a man in his late teens or twenties who received the YFV17D yellow fever vaccine.

This clonotype was detected a few times. The chain carries TRBV29-1 and TRBJ2-1; D is possibly TRBD2 (6 bases). CDR1 is SQVTM and CDR2 is ANQGSEA in the germline V gene. Between the trimmed V and J ends, which lost 7 bases and 6 bases, there was a span of 13 bases. This CDR3 region has 12 residues. The CDR3 DNA sequence: TGCAGCGCAGGGAAGGGAGGCAATGAGCAGTTCTTC. It specifies CSAGKGGNEQFF.

In this sample, this clonotype turned up a few times. The J gene is TRBJ1-1, the V gene TRBV12-3 or TRBV12-4, with D possibly being TRBD1 (5 bases). This CDR3 contains 14 residues. V shed 2 bases and J shed 7 bases, with 14 bases lying between them. CDR3 amino acids: CASSLFRGNGEAFF. CDR3 DNA: TGTGCCAGCAGTTTATTTCGGGGGAACGGTGAAGCTTTCTTT.

The chain couples TRBV3-1 to TRBJ1-5, with 8 bases that match TRBD1. Germline V gives CDR1 LGHDT, CDR2 YNNKEL (reference sequence). V gave up 3 bases and J gave up 3 bases; unmatched junction bases: 4. The CDR3 consists of 15 residues. The CDR3: CASSQNRGTNQPQHF. Here the CDR3 DNA reads TGTGCCAGCAGCCAGAACAGGGGGACCAATCAGCCCCAGCATTTT.

A few counts support this clonotype. In DNA, the CDR3 is TGTGCCAGCAGGGGGGAATACAATGAGCAGTTCTTC. The encoded protein is CASRGEYNEQFF. This rearrangement joins TRBV6-1 to TRBJ2-1; D possibly matches TRBD1 or TRBD2 (5 bases each). This CDR3 comprises 12 residues. Germline CDR1 is MNHNS and CDR2 is SASEGT. V shed 6 bases and J shed 4 bases, with 7 bases lying between them.

This chain connects TRBV24-1 to TRBJ2-7, with D tentatively TRBD1 or TRBD2 (5 bases each). The length of the CDR3 is 18 residues. Per germline, CDR1 KGHDR and CDR2 SFDVKD. Trimming removed 0 bases from V and 6 bases from J, with 23 bases in between. The CDR3 spells CATSDLSRDPLDGCEQYF. CDR3 DNA: TGTGCCACCAGTGATTTGTCCAGGGACCCCCTGGATGGCTGCGAGCAGTACTTC.

This clonotype has only a few counts. The gene calls are TRBV9 and TRBJ2-3; possibly TRBD2 for D (5 bases). The V and J ends lost 2 bases and 4 bases respectively, with 14 bases between them. CDR1 SGDLS and CDR2 YYNGEE come from the germline V gene. The CDR3 totals 15 residues. CDR3 sequence reads: CASSVESRDPDTQYF. The CDR3 DNA sequence: TGTGCCAGCAGCGTGGAGTCCCGGGATCCAGATACGCAGTATTTT. Complete variable domain (other parts from reference TRBV9 and TRBJ2-3): DSGVTQTPKHLITATGQRVTLRCSPRSGDLSVYWYQQSLDQGLQFLIQYYNGEERAKGNILERFSAQQFPDLHSELNLSSLELGDSALYFCASSVESRDPDTQYFGPGTRLTVL.

This clonotype was observed a handful of times. The chain has TRBV5-5 and TRBJ2-7; maybe TRBD1 (5 bases). This CDR3 is built from 14 residues. Germline CDR1 reads SGHKS; CDR2 reads YYEKEE (reference sequence). V was trimmed by 4 bases and J by 0 bases, leaving 11 bases between them. The CDR3 is CASSPQTVSYEQYF. The CDR3 region has the DNA TGTGCCAGCAGCCCCCAGACAGTCTCCTACGAGCAGTACTTC. The whole variable domain, remainder taken from reference TRBV5-5 and TRBJ2-7, is DAGVTQSPTHLIKTRGQQVTLRCSPISGHKSVSWYQQVLGQGPQFIFQYYEKEERGRGNFPDRFSARQFPNYSSELNVNALLLGDSALYLCASSPQTVSYEQYFGPGTRLTVT.

The chain carries TRBV12-3 or TRBV12-4 and TRBJ1-2, with 7 bases fitting TRBD1. V dropped 5 bases and J dropped 7; count of bases not matched to a gene: 4. The CDR3 totals 12 residues. The CDR3 bases are TGTGCCAGCAGTGCGACAGGGAGTGGCTACACCTTC. Translating gives CASSATGSGYTF.

V usage is TRBV4-3 and J usage is TRBJ2-3; D perhaps matches TRBD2 (6 bases). Germline V gene sequence: CDR1 LGHNA, CDR2 YSLEER. V was clipped by 0 bases and J by 6 bases, with 16 bases between them. CDR3 length equals 16 residues. CDR3 sequence (DNA): TGCGCCAGCAGCCAAGACTCAGGTTGGAGGGCGGATACGCAGTATTTT. Residues: CASSQDSGWRADTQYF.

This rearrangement joins TRBV5-1 to TRBJ2-2; no firm D call. V gave up 7 bases and J gave up 6 bases, with 10 bases separating them. The CDR3 totals 12 residues. Germline V lookup: CDR1 SGHRS, CDR2 YFSETQ. This CDR3 reads CASHLDAGELFF. In DNA, the CDR3 is TGCGCCAGCCACTTGGATGCCGGGGAGCTGTTTTTT.

The chain links TRBV11-2 to TRBJ2-6; 7 positions agree with TRBD1. Trimming took 6 bases from V and 2 from J; bases not matched to a gene: 4. The CDR3 sequence is 15 residues long. In germline, CDR1 is SGHAT, CDR2 FQNNGV. The CDR3, as DNA: TGTGCCAGCAGACAAACAGGGGCTGGGGCCAACGTCCTGACTTTC. This gives the protein CASRQTGAGANVLTF.

The chain links TRBV6-1 to TRBJ1-3; D call uncertain. CDR3 length: 16 residues. The germline V gene encodes CDR1 MNHNS and CDR2 SASEGT. V was shortened by 7 bases and J by 0 bases, with 16 bases between the two germline ends. In DNA form, the CDR3 reads TGTGCCAGCAACGGGCCCCGCCTGAGCTCTGGAAACACCATATATTTT. This encodes CASNGPRLSSGNTIYF.

This clonotype has more than one count but fewer than ten. V and J are TRBV4-3 and TRBJ2-5; D unclear. Looked up from germline, CDR1 is LGHNA and CDR2 is YSLEER. V was pared by 0 bases and J by 2 bases, with 10 bases between. CDR3 length: 15 amino acids. The DNA of the CDR3 is TGCGCCAGCAGCCAAGATTACCGTGGGCAAGAGACCCAGTACTTC. Translation: CASSQDYRGQETQYF.

This clonotype was seen only a few times. This CDR3 reads CASSLLRNYEQFF. As DNA, the CDR3 is TGTGCCAGCAGCTTACTCCGGAACTATGAGCAGTTCTTC. The J gene is TRBJ2-1, the V gene TRBV7-2; no clear D. V was shortened by 2 bases and J by 8 bases, with 10 bases between the two germline ends. Germline V lookup: CDR1 SGHTA, CDR2 FQGNSA. This CDR3 comprises 13 residues.

This clonotype was observed a few times. This sequence joins TRBV29-1 and TRBJ1-1, with TRBD1 as a possible D gene (5 bases). The V gene's germline CDR1 is SQVTM and CDR2 ANQGSEA. This CDR3 contains 13 residues. Trimming took 7 bases from V and 5 from J, leaving 17 bases between them. CDR3: CSGSSGVGTEAFF. The DNA of the CDR3 is TGCAGCGGGTCCTCGGGGGTCGGGACTGAAGCTTTCTTT.

The chain combines TRBV6-2 or TRBV6-3 with TRBJ2-1; D gene ambiguous. The CDR3 runs to 11 residues. Trimming took off 4 bases at V and 6 bases at J, with 4 bases between the two ends. Germline CDR1 is MNHEY and CDR2 is SVGEGT. CDR3 in DNA: TGTGCCAGCAGTTGGGTCAATGAGCAGTTCTTC. Encoded protein: CASSWVNEQFF.

This clonotype was seen a handful of times. V and J are TRBV4-1 and TRBJ2-3, with D possibly being TRBD1 or TRBD2 (5 bases each). This CDR3 has 15 residues. V lost 1 base, J lost 7 bases, and 15 bases lay in between. Looked up from germline, CDR1 is MGHRA and CDR2 is YSYEKL. CDR3 sequence (DNA): TGCGCCAGCAGCCAAGTTCTAGCTAGGGGAAATACGCAGTATTTT. It is translated as CASSQVLARGNTQYF.

The genes are TRBV5-1 and TRBJ2-1, with 12 bases identical to TRBD2. The CDR3 sequence is 18 residues long. Germline V gene data show CDR1 as SGHRS and CDR2 as YFSETQ. V dropped 0 bases and J dropped 2; count of bases not matched to a gene: 6. The chain's CDR3 is CASSLGASGGATYNEQFF. The DNA of the CDR3 is TGCGCCAGCAGCTTGGGGGCTAGCGGGGGGGCCACCTACAATGAGCAGTTCTTC.

This clonotype was observed at least ten times. The chain joins TRBV3-1 to TRBJ1-1, with 7 nucleotides matching TRBD1. This CDR3 comprises 13 residues. CDR1 is LGHDT, CDR2 YNNKEL, per germline (reference sequence). Trimming at V came to 4 bases and at J to 4 bases, leaving 3 bases not matched to a gene. Written as DNA, the CDR3 is TGTGCCAGCAGCCTGAGACAGGGCACTGAAGCTTTCTTT. Protein product: CASSLRQGTEAFF.

This clonotype was detected many times. This chain connects TRBV5-1 to TRBJ2-2, with D tentatively TRBD1 (5 bases). V was trimmed by 6 bases and J by 2 bases, leaving 14 bases between them. This CDR3 has 15 residues. Germline CDR1 reads SGHRS; CDR2 reads YFSETQ. The CDR3 DNA is TGCGCCAGCAATATCCAGGGATCTAACACCGGGGAGCTGTTTTTT. Translating gives CASNIQGSNTGELFF.

V and J are TRBV4-1 and TRBJ2-3; 7 bases map to TRBD2. Trimming cost V 1 base and J 1 base; bases outside gene matches: 2. Germline CDR1 is MGHRA and CDR2 is YSYEKL. The CDR3 totals 15 residues. The CDR3 spells CASSQVAGGTDTQYF. DNA for the CDR3: TGCGCCAGCAGCCAAGTGGCGGGGGGCACAGATACGCAGTATTTT.